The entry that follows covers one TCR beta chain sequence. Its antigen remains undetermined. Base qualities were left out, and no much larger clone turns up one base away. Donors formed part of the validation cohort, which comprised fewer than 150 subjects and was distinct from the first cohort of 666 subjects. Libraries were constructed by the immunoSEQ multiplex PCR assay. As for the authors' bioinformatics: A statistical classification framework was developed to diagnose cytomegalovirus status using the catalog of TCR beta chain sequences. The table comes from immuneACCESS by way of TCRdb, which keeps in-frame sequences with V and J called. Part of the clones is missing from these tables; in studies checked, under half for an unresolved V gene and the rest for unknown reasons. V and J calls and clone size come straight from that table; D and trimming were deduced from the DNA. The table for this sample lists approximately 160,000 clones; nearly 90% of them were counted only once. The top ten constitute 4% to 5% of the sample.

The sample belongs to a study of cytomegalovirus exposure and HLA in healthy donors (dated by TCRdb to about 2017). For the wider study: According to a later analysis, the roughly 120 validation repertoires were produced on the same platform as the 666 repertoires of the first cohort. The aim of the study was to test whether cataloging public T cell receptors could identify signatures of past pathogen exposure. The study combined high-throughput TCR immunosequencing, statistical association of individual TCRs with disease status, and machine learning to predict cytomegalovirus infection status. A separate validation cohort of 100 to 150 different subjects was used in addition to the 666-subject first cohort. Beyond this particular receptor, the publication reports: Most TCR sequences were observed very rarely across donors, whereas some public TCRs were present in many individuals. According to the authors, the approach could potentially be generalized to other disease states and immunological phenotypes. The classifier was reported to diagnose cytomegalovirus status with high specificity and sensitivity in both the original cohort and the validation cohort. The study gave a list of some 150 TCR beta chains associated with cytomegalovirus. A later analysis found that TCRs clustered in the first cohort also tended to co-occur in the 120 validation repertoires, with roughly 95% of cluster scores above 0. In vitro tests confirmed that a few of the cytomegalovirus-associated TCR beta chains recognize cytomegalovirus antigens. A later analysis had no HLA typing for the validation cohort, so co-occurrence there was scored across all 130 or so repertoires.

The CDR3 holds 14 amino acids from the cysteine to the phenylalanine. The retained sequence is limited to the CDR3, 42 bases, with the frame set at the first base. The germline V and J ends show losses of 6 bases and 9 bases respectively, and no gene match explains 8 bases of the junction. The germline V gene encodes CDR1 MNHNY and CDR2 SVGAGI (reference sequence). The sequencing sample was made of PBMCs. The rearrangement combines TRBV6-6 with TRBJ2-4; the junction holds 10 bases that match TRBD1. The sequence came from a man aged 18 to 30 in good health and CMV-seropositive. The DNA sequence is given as TGTGCCAGCAGACGACAGGGGGCAGGTAGCATTCAGTACTTC. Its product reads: CASRRQGAGSIQYF.